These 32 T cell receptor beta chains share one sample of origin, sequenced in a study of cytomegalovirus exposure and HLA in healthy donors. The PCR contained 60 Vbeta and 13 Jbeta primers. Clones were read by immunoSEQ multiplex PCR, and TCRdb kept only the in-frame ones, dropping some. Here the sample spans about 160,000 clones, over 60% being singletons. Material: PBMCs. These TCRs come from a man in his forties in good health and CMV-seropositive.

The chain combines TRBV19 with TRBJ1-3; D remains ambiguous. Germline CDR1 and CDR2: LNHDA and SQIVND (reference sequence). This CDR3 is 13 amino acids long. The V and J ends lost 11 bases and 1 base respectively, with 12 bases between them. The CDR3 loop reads CASLRASGNTIYF. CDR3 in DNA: TGTGCCTCTTTGAGGGCGTCTGGAAACACCATATATTTT. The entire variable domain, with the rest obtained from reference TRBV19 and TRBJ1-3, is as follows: DGGITQSPKYLFRKEGQNVTLSCEQNLNHDAMYWYRQDPGQGLRLIYYSQIVNDFQKGDIAEGYSVSREKKESFPLTVTSAQKNPTAFYLCASLRASGNTIYFGEGSWLTVV.

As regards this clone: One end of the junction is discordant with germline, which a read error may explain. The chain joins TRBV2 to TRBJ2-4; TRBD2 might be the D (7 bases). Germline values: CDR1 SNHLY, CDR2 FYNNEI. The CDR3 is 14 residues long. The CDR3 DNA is TGTGCCAGCACCGACCGGGGGGCCAAAAACAGTCAGTACTTC. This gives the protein CASTDRGAKNSQYF.

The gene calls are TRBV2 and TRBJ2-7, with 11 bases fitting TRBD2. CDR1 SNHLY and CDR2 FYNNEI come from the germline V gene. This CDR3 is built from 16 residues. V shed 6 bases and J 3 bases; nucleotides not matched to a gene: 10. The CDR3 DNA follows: TGTGCCAGCAGGACTATTTGGGGGACTAGCGGCTACGAGCAGTACTTC. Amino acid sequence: CASRTIWGTSGYEQYF.

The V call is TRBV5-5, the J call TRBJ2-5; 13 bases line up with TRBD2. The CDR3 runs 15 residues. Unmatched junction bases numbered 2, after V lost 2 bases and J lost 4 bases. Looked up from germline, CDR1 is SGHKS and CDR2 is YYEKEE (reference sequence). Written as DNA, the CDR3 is TGTGCCAGCAGCTTAACTAGCGGGAGGGGAGAGACCCAGTACTTC. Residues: CASSLTSGRGETQYF. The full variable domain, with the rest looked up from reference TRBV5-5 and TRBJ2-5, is DAGVTQSPTHLIKTRGQQVTLRCSPISGHKSVSWYQQVLGQGPQFIFQYYEKEERGRGNFPDRFSARQFPNYSSELNVNALLLGDSALYLCASSLTSGRGETQYFGPGTRLLVL.

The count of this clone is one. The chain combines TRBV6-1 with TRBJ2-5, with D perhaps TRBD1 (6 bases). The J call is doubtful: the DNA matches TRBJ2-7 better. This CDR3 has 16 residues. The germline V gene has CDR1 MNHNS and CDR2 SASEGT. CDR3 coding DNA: TGTGCCAGCAGTGATCTCGTACAGGGAAGGGTCTACGAGCAGTACTTC. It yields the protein CASSDLVQGRVYEQYF.

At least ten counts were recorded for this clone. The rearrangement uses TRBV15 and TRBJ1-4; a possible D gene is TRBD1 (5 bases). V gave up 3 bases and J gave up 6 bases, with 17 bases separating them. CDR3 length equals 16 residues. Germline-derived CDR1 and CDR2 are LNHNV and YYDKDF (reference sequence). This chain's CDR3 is CATSSERRGVDEKLFF. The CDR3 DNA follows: TGTGCCACCAGCAGCGAAAGGCGGGGGGTAGATGAAAAACTGTTTTTT.

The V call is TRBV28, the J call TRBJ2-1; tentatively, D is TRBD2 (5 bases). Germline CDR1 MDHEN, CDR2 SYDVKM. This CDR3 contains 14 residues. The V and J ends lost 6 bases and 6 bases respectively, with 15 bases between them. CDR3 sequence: CASSQGLGGNEQFF. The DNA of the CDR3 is TGTGCCAGCAGCCAAGGCCTCGGAGGCAATGAGCAGTTCTTC.

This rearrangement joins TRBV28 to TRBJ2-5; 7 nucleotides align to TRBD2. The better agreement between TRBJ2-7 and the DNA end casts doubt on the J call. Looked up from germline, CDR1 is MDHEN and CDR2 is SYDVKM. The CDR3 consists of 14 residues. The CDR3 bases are TGTGCCAGCAGTTTTCTAGCGGTTACCTACGAGCAGTACTTC. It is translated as CASSFLAVTYEQYF.

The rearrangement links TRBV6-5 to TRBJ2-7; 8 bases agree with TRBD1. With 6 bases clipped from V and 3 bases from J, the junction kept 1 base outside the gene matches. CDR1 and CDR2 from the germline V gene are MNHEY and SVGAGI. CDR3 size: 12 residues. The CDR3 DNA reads TGTGCCAGCAGGACAGGGGACTACGAGCAGTACTTC. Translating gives CASRTGDYEQYF.

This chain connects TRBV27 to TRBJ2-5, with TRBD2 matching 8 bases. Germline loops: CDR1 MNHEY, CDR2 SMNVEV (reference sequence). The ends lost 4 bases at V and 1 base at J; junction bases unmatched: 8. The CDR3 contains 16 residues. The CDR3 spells CASSSRGLVSQETQYF. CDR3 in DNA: TGTGCCAGCAGTTCCCGGGGACTAGTTAGCCAAGAGACCCAGTACTTC.

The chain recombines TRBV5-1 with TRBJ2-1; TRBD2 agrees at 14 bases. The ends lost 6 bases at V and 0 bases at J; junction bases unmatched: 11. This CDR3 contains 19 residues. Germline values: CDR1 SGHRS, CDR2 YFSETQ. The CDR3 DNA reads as TGCGCCAGCATGCTTCGGGGGACTAGCGGGAGTTACTCCTACAATGAGCAGTTCTTC. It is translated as CASMLRGTSGSYSYNEQFF.

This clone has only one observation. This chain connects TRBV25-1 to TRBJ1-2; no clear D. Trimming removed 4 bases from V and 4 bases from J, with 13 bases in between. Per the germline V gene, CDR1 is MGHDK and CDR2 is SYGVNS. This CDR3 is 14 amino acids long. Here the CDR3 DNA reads TGTGCCAGCAGTGGTCGCAGGTTCCCCTATGGCTACACCTTC. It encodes CASSGRRFPYGYTF.

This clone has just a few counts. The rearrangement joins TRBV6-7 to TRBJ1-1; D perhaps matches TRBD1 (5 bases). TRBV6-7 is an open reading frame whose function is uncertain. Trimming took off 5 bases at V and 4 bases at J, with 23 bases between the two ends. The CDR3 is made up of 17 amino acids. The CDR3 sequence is CASSTSNRSLGPTEAFF. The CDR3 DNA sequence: TGTGCCAGCAGTACATCGAACAGGAGCCTTGGCCCCACTGAAGCTTTCTTT.

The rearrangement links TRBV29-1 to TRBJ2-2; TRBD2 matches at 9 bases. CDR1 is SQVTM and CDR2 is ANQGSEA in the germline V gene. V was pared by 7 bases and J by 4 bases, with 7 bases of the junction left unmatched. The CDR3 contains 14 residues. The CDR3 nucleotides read TGCAGCGCTGGGACTAGCCAAGTCACCGGGGAGCTGTTTTTT. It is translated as CSAGTSQVTGELFF.

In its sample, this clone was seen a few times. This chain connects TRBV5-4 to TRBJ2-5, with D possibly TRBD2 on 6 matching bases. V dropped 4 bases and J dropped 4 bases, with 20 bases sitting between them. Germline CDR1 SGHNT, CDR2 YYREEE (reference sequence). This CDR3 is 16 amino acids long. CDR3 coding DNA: TGTGCCAGCAGCCCCGGCGGGGCCGTGAGAGGAGAGACCCAGTACTTC. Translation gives CASSPGGAVRGETQYF.

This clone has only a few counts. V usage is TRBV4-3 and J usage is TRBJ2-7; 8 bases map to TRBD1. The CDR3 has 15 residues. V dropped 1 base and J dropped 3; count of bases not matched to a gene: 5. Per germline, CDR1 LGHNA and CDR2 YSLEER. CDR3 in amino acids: CASSQATGTGYEQYF. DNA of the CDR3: TGCGCCAGCAGCCAAGCTACCGGGACAGGCTACGAGCAGTACTTC.

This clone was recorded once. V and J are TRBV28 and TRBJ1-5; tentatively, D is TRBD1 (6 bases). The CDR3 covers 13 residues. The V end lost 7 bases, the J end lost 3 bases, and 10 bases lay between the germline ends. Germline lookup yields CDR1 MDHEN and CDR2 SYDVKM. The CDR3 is CASNGQSNQPQHF. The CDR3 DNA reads TGTGCCAGCAACGGACAGTCCAATCAGCCCCAGCATTTT.

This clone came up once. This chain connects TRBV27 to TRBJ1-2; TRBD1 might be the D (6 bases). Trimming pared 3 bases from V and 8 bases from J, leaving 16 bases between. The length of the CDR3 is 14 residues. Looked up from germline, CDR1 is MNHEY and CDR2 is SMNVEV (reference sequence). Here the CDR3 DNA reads TGTGCCAGCAGTTTGGAGGGGGGGGCTTGGGGCTACACCTTC. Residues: CASSLEGGAWGYTF.

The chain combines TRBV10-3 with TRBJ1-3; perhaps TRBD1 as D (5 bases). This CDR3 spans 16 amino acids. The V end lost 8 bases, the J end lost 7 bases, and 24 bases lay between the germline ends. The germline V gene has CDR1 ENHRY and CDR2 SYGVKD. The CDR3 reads CAISRGTTEEGNTIYF. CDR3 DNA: TGTGCCATCTCTAGGGGTACGACCGAAGAAGGGAACACCATATATTTT.

In DNA form, the CDR3 reads TGTGCCAGCAGCCGCACAGGGGGCACCTACGAGCAGTACTTC. Translated, it gives CASSRTGGTYEQYF. The chain has TRBV7-2 and TRBJ2-7; 9 bases match TRBD1. Trimming cost V 5 bases and J 2 bases; bases outside gene matches: 4. Germline V gene lookup returns CDR1 SGHTA and CDR2 FQGNSA. The CDR3 contains 14 residues. Full variable domain (outside the CDR3, taken from reference TRBV7-2 and TRBJ2-7): GAGVSQSPSNKVTEKGKDVELRCDPISGHTALYWYRQSLGQGLEFLIYFQGNSAPDKSGLPSDRFSAERTGGSVSTLTIQRTQQEDSAVYLCASSRTGGTYEQYFGPGTRLTVT.

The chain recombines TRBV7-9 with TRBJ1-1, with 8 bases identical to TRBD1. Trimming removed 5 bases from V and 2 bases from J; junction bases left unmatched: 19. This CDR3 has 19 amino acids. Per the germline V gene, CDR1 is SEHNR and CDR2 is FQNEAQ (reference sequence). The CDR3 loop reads CASSIIWGVRTGSNTEAFF. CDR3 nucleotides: TGTGCCAGCAGCATTATTTGGGGCGTGAGGACAGGGTCTAACACTGAAGCTTTCTTT. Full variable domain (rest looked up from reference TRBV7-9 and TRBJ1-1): DTGVSQNPRHKITKRGQNVTFRCDPISEHNRLYWYRQTLGQGPEFLTYFQNEAQLEKSRLLSDRFSAERPKGSFSTLEIQRTEQGDSAMYLCASSIIWGVRTGSNTEAFFGQGTRLTVV.

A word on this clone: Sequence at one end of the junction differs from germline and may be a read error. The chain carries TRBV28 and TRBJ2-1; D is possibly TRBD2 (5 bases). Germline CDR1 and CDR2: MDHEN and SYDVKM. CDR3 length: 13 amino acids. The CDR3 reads CASSLSGGPLGVF. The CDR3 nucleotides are TGTGCCAGCAGTTTATCCGGCGGGCCGCTTGGGGTCTTC.

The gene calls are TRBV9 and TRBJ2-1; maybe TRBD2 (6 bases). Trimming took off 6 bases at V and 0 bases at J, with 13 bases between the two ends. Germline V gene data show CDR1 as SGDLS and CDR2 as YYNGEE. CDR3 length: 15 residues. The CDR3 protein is CASTPRGVSYNEQFF. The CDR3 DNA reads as TGTGCCAGCACACCCCGCGGGGTCTCCTACAATGAGCAGTTCTTC.

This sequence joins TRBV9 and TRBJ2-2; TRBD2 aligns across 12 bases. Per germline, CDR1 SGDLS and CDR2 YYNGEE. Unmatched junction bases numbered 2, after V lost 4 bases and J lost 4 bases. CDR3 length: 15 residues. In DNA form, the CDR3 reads TGTGCCAGCAGCCGGGGACTAGCGGGCACCGGGGAGCTGTTTTTT. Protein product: CASSRGLAGTGELFF.

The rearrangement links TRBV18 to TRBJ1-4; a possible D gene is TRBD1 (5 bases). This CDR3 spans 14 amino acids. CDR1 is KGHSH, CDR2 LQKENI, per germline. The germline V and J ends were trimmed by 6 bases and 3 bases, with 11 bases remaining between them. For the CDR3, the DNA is TGTGCCAGCTCTGAGATCAGGGCTAATGAAAAACTGTTTTTT. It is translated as CASSEIRANEKLFF.

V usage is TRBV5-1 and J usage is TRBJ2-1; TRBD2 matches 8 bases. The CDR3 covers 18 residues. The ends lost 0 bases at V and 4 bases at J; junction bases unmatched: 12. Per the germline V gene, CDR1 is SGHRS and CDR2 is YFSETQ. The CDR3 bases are TGCGCCAGCAGCTTGGCCGAGGGGACCGGGAGGGAGTACAATGAGCAGTTCTTC. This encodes CASSLAEGTGREYNEQFF.

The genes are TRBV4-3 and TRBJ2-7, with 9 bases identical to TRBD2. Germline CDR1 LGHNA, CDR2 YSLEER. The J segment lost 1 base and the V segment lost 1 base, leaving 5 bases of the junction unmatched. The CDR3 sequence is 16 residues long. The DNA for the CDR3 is TGCGCCAGCAGCCAAGTAGTCCTAGCGGGATCCTACGAGCAGTACTTC. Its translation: CASSQVVLAGSYEQYF.

CDR3 DNA sequence: TGTGCCAGCAGAAAGGGGTACGAGCAGTACTTC. This gives the protein CASRKGYEQYF. The chain uses TRBV6-6 and TRBJ2-7, with D possibly matching TRBD1 (5 bases). Trimming stripped 6 bases from V and 4 bases from J, with 7 bases between. The CDR3 loop spans 11 amino acids. Looked up from germline, CDR1 is MNHNY and CDR2 is SVGAGI (reference sequence).

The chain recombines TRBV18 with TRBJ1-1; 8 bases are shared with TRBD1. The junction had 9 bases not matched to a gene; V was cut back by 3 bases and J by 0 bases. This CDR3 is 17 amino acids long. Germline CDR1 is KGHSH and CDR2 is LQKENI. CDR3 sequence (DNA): TGTGCCAGCTCACCTGACAGGGGATCACTTATGAACACTGAAGCTTTCTTT. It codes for CASSPDRGSLMNTEAFF.

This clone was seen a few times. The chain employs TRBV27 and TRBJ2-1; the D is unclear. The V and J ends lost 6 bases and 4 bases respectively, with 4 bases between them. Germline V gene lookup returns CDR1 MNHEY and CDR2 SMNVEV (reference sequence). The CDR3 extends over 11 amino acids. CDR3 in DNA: TGTGCCAGCAGCACTTACAATGAGCAGTTCTTC. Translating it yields CASSTYNEQFF.

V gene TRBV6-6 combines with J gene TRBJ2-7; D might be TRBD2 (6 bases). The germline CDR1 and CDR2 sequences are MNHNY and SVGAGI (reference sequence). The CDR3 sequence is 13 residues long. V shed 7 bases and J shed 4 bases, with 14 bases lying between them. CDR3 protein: CASTLRRGYEQYF. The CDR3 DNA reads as TGTGCCAGCACCCTCAGGCGGGGTTACGAGCAGTACTTC.

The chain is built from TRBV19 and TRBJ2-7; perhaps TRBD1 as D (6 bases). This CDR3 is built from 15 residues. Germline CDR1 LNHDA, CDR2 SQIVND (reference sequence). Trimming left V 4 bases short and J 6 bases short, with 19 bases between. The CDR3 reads CASSNYYTGRGEQYF. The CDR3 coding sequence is TGTGCCAGTAGTAATTATTATACAGGGCGCGGCGAGCAGTACTTC.